This is a list of T cell receptor beta chains from one sample in a study of T cell repertoires in cytomegalovirus infection. One entry per CDR3 protein, called by TCRdb with MiXCR from the reads. The data contain around 300,000 distinct CDR3 sequences, under 25% of them singletons. No cognate antigen is known for these TCRs. The material was cultured PBMCs, obtained from culture after CMV antigen stimulation. The receptors here all came from a human donor in good health (CMV status not recorded). Some clones in this sample may be carry-over from other donors' samples. The CDR3 runs from the conserved cysteine through the conserved F or W. The order of the fields is clone size, V gene, CDR3 protein. Clone size is stated in some rows and not others, as once, few, many or a class when expanded.

clone_size: many; v_call: TRBV7-2; cdr3_aa: CASSLDTGTSGRAGEQFF
clone_size: -; v_call: TRBV7-9; cdr3_aa: CASSSRKLAGGGTDTQYF
clone_size: -; v_call: TRBV18; cdr3_aa: CASSPYMGGEKLFF
clone_size: -; v_call: TRBV11-2; cdr3_aa: CASSIDLLAGVSTGELFF
clone_size: -; v_call: TRBV5-1; cdr3_aa: CASSLQEGTDTQYF
clone_size: few; v_call: TRBV5-4; cdr3_aa: CASSLEAAGGETQYF
clone_size: -; v_call: TRBV2; cdr3_aa: CASSASGRGADTQYF
clone_size: -; v_call: TRBV5-1; cdr3_aa: CASSLSAGGIDEQFF
clone_size: few; v_call: TRBV12-3/TRBV12-4; cdr3_aa: CASSIGLGRRETQYF
clone_size: -; v_call: TRBV12-3/TRBV12-4; cdr3_aa: CASSLPRVAQPQHF
clone_size: -; v_call: TRBV4-1; cdr3_aa: CASSQVFFSSGRPEQFF
clone_size: few; v_call: TRBV25-1; cdr3_aa: CASSDLRRTDTQYF
clone_size: many; v_call: TRBV7-2; cdr3_aa: CASSTPLVGQNTEAFF
clone_size: few; v_call: TRBV4-1; cdr3_aa: CASSQPTFRENEQFF
clone_size: few; v_call: TRBV7-6; cdr3_aa: CASSVLGQGGEQYF
clone_size: few; v_call: TRBV28; cdr3_aa: CASSFRRGVQETQYF
clone_size: many; v_call: TRBV7-2; cdr3_aa: CASSQDRVETQYF
clone_size: -; v_call: TRBV12-3/TRBV12-4; cdr3_aa: CASSLGGSRQYGYTF